This T cell receptor beta chain was recorded in a study of beta chain features in type 1 diabetes. This clone occurred a few times. As every portion of the isolated RNA was reverse transcribed, the sequencing read expressed TCRB transcripts. Assay: immunoSEQ multiplex PCR; the TCRdb copy retains only in-frame clones and omits some. In the table there are about 370,000 clones, roughly 16% of which are singletons. Germline V gene sequence: CDR1 SGHKS, CDR2 YYEKEE (reference sequence). The CDR3 has 15 residues. Trimming removed 5 bases from V and 3 bases from J; junction bases left unmatched: 7. Sequencing was performed on naive CD4+ T cells from blood. This rearrangement joins TRBV5-5 to TRBJ2-3; 9 bases map to TRBD2. The TCR sequence derives from a woman under 30 in good health. For the CDR3, the DNA is TGTGCCAGCAGTTTAGTGAGCGGGAGGACAGATACGCAGTATTTT. Encoded protein: CASSLVSGRTDTQYF.